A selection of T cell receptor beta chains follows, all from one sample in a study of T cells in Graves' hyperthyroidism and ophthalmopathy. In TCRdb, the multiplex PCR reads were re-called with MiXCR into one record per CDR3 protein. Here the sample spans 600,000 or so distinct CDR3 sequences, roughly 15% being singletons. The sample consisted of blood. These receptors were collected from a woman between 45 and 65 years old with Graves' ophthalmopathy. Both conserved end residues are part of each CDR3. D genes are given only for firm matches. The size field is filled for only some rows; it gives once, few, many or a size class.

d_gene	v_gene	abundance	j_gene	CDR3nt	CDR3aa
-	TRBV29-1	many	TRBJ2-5	TGCAGCGTTGAAGCACGGGGACGTGGGGAGACCCAGTACTTC	CSVEARGRGETQYF
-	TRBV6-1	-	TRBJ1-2	TGTGCCAGCAGGGTGCAGGCTTCGGGGGGCTACACCTTC	CASRVQASGGYTF
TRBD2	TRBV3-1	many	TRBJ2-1	TGTGCCAGCAGGGACATGAAACTAGCGGGGAATGAGCAGTTCTTC	CASRDMKLAGNEQFF
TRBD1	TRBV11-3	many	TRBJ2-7	TGTGCCAGCAGCAGAGGGACAGGGAAATTCTCCTACGAGCAGTACTTC	CASSRGTGKFSYEQYF
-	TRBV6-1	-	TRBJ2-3	TGTGCCAGCAGTGATTACGGCGGGAGCACAGATACGCAGTATTTT	CASSDYGGSTDTQYF
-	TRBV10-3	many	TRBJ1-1	TGTGCCATCAGTGAGTTGGAGGGCGCCAGTGAAGCTTTCTTT	CAISELEGASEAFF
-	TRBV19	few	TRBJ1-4	TGTGCCAGTAGTATTTTGGGGACTAATGAAAAACTGTTTTTT	CASSILGTNEKLFF
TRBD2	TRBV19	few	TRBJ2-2	TGTGCCAGTAACCACGGACTAGCGGTAAACACCGGGGAGCTGTTTTTT	CASNHGLAVNTGELFF
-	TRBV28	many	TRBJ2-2	TGTGCCAGCAGCCGACTCAACACGAACACCGGGGAGCTGTTTTTT	CASSRLNTNTGELFF
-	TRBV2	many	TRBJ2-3	TGTGCCAGCACCAAGCGGTCAGTCCACACAGATACGCAGTATTTT	CASTKRSVHTDTQYF
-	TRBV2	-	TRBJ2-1	TGTGCCAGCAGTGAACTCGGCGTAAAGACCTACAATGGGCAGTCCTTC	CASSELGVKTYNGQSF
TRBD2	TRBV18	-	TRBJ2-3	TGTGCCAGCTCACCACGAGGGACTAGCGGGTCCACAGATACGCAGTATTTT	CASSPRGTSGSTDTQYF
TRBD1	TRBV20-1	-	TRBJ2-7	TGCAGTGCCAGATCCCCGGACAGGGTCTCTGCCTACGAGCAGTACTTC	CSARSPDRVSAYEQYF
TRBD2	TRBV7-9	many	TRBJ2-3	TGTGCCAGCAGCTTAGTTGATGCTAGCGGCCAGAACACAGATACGCAGTATTTT	CASSLVDASGQNTDTQYF
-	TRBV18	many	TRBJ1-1	TGTGCCAGCTCACAACAGGTGAACACTGAAGCTTTCTTT	CASSQQVNTEAFF
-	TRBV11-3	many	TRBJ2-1	TGTGCCAGCAGTCAGACTAGGTTGGGCAATGAGCAGTTCTTC	CASSQTRLGNEQFF
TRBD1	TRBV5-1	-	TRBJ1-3	TGCGCCAGCAGCCAAGATCAGTCGGGACAGGGGGCTTACACCATATATTTT	CASSQDQSGQGAYTIYF
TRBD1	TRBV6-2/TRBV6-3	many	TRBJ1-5	TGTGCCAGCACCTCATCGGCCGGGGACAGGGGTACGCGCAATCAGCCCCAGCATTTT	CASTSSAGDRGTRNQPQHF
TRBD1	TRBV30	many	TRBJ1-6	TGTGCCTGGAGTACCGCGACAGGGGTTAATTCACCCCTCCACTTT	CAWSTATGVNSPLHF
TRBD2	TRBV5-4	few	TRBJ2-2	TGTGCCAGCAGCTCGACCTTACTAGCGACGAACACCGGGGAGCTGTTTTTT	CASSSTLLATNTGELFF
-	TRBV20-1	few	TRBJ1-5	TGCAGTGCTAGACAGGACACGGGCGACTTTAATAGCAATCAGCCCCAGCATTTT	CSARQDTGDFNSNQPQHF
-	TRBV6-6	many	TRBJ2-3	TGTGCCAGCAGTTACACCGGGACCCCGATTGAAGATACGCAGTATTTT	CASSYTGTPIEDTQYF
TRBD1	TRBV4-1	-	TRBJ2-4	TGCGCCAGCAGCCAAGGGGGGGGACAGGGAGCCAAAAACATTCAGTACTTC	CASSQGGGQGAKNIQYF
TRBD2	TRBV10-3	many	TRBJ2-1	TGTGCCATCAGTGAGGGACTAGCATACAATGAGCAGTTCTTC	CAISEGLAYNEQFF
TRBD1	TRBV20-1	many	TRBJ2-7	TGCAGTGCTAAGCGTCAGGGGGACCCCTACGAGCAGTACTTC	CSAKRQGDPYEQYF
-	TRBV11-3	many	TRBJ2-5	TGTGCCAGCACGGCTAGACGCCAAGAGACCCAGTACTTC	CASTARRQETQYF
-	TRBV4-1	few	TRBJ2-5	TGCGCCAGCAGCCAAGACACCTTACAAGAGACCCAGTACTTC	CASSQDTLQETQYF
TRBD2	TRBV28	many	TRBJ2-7	TGTGCCAGCAGTTTACCTCTCCCGACTAGCGGGAGGATTGGCGAGCAGTACTTC	CASSLPLPTSGRIGEQYF
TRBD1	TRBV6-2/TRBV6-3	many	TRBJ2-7	TGTGCCAGCAGGCACAGGGGGTACTACGAGCAGTACTTC	CASRHRGYYEQYF
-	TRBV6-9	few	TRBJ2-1	TGTGCCAGCAGGGTCGAGCCGGCGGACTACAATGAGCAGTTCTTC	CASRVEPADYNEQFF
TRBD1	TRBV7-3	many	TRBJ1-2	TGTGCCAGCAGAGACCCAGGGGGCGACTATGGCTACACCTTC	CASRDPGGDYGYTF
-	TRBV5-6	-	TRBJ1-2	TGTGCCAGCAGCTTGACCAGTTTGACTAACTATGGCTACACCTTC	CASSLTSLTNYGYTF
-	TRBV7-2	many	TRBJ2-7	TGTGCCAGCTGCCCCCACACCAGCTACGAGCAGTACTTC	CASCPHTSYEQYF
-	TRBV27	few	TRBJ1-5	TGTGCCAGCAGTTTACTAGGGATGGGGCAGCCCCAGCATTTT	CASSLLGMGQPQHF
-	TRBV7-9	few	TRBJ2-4	TGTGCCAGCAGCCCCCGGGACCTAGCCAAAAACATTCAGTACTTC	CASSPRDLAKNIQYF
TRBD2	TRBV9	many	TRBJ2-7	TGTGCCAGCAGCGCTAGCGGAGATTTCTCCTACGAGCAGTACTTC	CASSASGDFSYEQYF